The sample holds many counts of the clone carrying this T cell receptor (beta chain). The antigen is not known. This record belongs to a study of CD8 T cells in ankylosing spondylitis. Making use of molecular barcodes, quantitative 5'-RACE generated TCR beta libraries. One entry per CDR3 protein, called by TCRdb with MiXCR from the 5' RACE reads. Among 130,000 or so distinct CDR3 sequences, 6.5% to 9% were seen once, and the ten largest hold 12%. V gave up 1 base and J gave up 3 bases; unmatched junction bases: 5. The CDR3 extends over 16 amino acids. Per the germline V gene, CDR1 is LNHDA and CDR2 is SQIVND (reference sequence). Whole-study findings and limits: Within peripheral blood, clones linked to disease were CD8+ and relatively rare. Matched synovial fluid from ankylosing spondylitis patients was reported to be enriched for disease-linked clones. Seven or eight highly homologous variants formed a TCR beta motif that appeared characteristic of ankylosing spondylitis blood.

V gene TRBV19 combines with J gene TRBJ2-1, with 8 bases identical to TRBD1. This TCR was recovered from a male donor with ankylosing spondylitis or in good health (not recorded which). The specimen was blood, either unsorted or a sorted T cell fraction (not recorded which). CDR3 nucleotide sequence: TGTGCCAGTAGTATAGGGTCCGGACAGGGCTACAATGAGCAGTTCTTC. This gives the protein CASSIGSGQGYNEQFF.